This T cell receptor (beta chain) came from a study of blood T cells in healthy people across ages. Study conclusions and caveats: Long-lived donors exceeded aged donors in naive CD4+ cells and diversity.

Whenever a sample was processed, at least 6 million PBMCs were isolated. The authors ran a second PCR of roughly 6 to 12 cycles using a sample-barcoded 5' primer and a J-beta primer mix. TCRdb itself ran the 5' RACE reads through MiXCR, one entry per CDR3 protein. The table lists around 620,000 distinct CDR3 sequences, roughly 29% of them singletons. The sample holds a few counts of this clonotype. The target antigen is unknown. Material for sequencing was blood. The source is a woman in her 70s in good health.

CDR3 nucleotide sequence: TGCAGTCTTAGCGGCCCCGATGGCTACACCTTC. Protein: CSLSGPDGYTF. The chain has TRBV29-1 and TRBJ1-2; unclear D gene. CDR3 length: 11 amino acids. Germline-derived CDR1 and CDR2 are SQVTM and ANQGSEA.